The 12 T cell receptor beta chains listed next were all sequenced from one sample in a study of cytomegalovirus exposure and HLA in healthy donors. The study ran its PCR with 60 Vbeta and 13 Jbeta primers. Sequenced by immunoSEQ multiplex PCR; TCRdb stores in-frame clones only, minus some. The sample shows 170,000 or so clones, 84% of them seen only once. Sequencing was carried out using PBMCs. The receptors were sampled from a boy younger than 10 in good health and CMV-seronegative.

This clone was seen only once. The chain joins TRBV27 to TRBJ2-3, with D hard to call. The CDR3 contains 14 residues. In germline, CDR1 is MNHEY, CDR2 SMNVEV (reference sequence). Trimming left V 2 bases short and J 0 bases short, with 6 bases between. The CDR3 region has the DNA TGTGCCAGCAGTTTAAGGCGGAGCACAGATACGCAGTATTTT. Protein sequence: CASSLRRSTDTQYF.

The gene calls are TRBV2 and TRBJ2-1; maybe TRBD2 (6 bases). The CDR3 consists of 13 residues. Trimming took 6 bases from V and 5 from J, leaving 11 bases between them. The V gene's germline CDR1 is SNHLY and CDR2 FYNNEI. DNA for the CDR3: TGTGCCAGCAGCAGACTAGTTGACAATGAGCAGTTCTTC. Its protein is CASSRLVDNEQFF.

V and J are TRBV7-2 and TRBJ2-7; the match to TRBD2 covers 11 bases. The CDR3 is 19 amino acids. The V and J ends lost 4 bases and 4 bases, in that order; junction bases with no gene match: 18. Germline values: CDR1 SGHTA, CDR2 FQGNSA. The CDR3 region is CASSYALSGRAENRYEQYF. Written as DNA, the CDR3 is TGTGCCAGCAGCTATGCACTTAGCGGGAGGGCCGAAAATCGGTACGAGCAGTACTTC.

The chain couples TRBV7-9 to TRBJ2-7; 8 bases match TRBD1. Losses at the gene ends were 5 bases for V and 2 bases for J; bases not matched to a gene: 5. The CDR3 sequence is 14 residues long. CDR1 and CDR2 from the germline V gene are SEHNR and FQNEAQ (reference sequence). The CDR3 region has the DNA TGTGCCAGCAGCCCCCGGACAGGGACCTACGAGCAGTACTTC. Its protein is CASSPRTGTYEQYF.

Only one count was recorded for this clone. V is TRBV29-1 and J is TRBJ1-1; 9 nucleotides match TRBD1. The CDR3 consists of 16 residues. Trimming removed 1 base from V and 1 base from J; junction bases left unmatched: 7. Germline V gives CDR1 SQVTM, CDR2 ANQGSEA. CDR3 DNA: TGCAGCGTTGAAGCCACAGGGGGCGCCCGGAACACTGAAGCTTTCTTT. This gives the protein CSVEATGGARNTEAFF. Drawing the rest from reference TRBV29-1 and TRBJ1-1, the complete variable domain is SAVISQKPSRDICQRGTSLTIQCQVDSQVTMMFWYRQQPGQSLTLIATANQGSEATYESGFVIDKFPISRPNLTFSTLTVSNMSPEDSSIYLCSVEATGGARNTEAFFGQGTRLTVV.

V gene TRBV5-6 combines with J gene TRBJ1-1; unclear D gene. From germline, CDR1 is SGHDT and CDR2 YYEEEE. This CDR3 has 14 residues. The ends were cut back, 0 bases at V and 6 bases at J, with 12 bases in the middle. CDR3 DNA sequence: TGTGCCAGCAGCTTGGAAGTCGGAGGGCCTGAAGCTTTCTTT. Translation: CASSLEVGGPEAFF.

This chain connects TRBV21-1 to TRBJ2-5; the table names TRBD2, a call not compared with the DNA. TRBV21-1 is annotated as a pseudogene. This CDR3 contains 23 residues. The CDR3 nucleotides read TGTGCCAGCAGCAAAGTAGCTGGTCTGGAAAGAAAAGGGTGGCTAGCGGATCAAGAGACCCAGTACTTC. Translated, it gives CASSKVAGLERKGWLADQETQYF.

The genes are TRBV4-2 and TRBJ2-3, with D unresolved. V lost 1 base, J lost 1 base, and 12 bases lay in between. In germline, CDR1 is LGHNA, CDR2 YNFKEQ. The CDR3 is 16 amino acids. The CDR3 protein is CASSQVLQSRTDTQYF. CDR3 coding DNA: TGTGCCAGCAGCCAAGTCCTACAGAGCCGCACAGATACGCAGTATTTT.

V is TRBV5-1 and J is TRBJ2-1; 9 bases map to TRBD2. Germline CDR1 is SGHRS and CDR2 is YFSETQ. Losses at the gene ends were 0 bases for V and 0 bases for J; bases not matched to a gene: 4. This CDR3 spans 17 amino acids. The CDR3 nucleotides are TGCGCCAGCAGCTTGGGGCTAGCGGGAAGCTCCTACAATGAGCAGTTCTTC. It encodes CASSLGLAGSSYNEQFF. Complete variable domain (other parts from reference TRBV5-1 and TRBJ2-1): KAGVTQTPRYLIKTRGQQVTLSCSPISGHRSVSWYQQTPGQGLQFLFEYFSETQRNKGNFPGRFSGRQFSNSRSEMNVSTLELGDSALYLCASSLGLAGSSYNEQFFGPGTRLTVL.

The chain is built from TRBV11-2 and TRBJ2-7, with 7 nucleotides matching TRBD2. The CDR3 sequence is 15 residues long. J lost 8 bases, V lost 4 bases, and 14 bases had no gene match. Germline V CDR1 and CDR2: SGHAT, FQNNGV. CDR3 sequence reads: CASSSAGTTLRQQYF. In DNA form, the CDR3 reads TGTGCCAGCAGCTCGGCCGGGACTACCTTACGACAGCAGTACTTC. Looking up the rest from reference TRBV11-2 and TRBJ2-7 gives the full variable domain: EAGVAQSPRYKIIEKRQSVAFWCNPISGHATLYWYQQILGQGPKLLIQFQNNGVVDDSQLPKDRFSAERLKGVDSTLKIQPAKLEDSAVYLCASSSAGTTLRQQYFGPGTRLTVT.

The chain couples TRBV21-1 to TRBJ2-2; the table's TRBD2 call for D was not verified on the DNA. TRBV21-1 corresponds to a pseudogene. The CDR3 contains 16 residues. The CDR3 nucleotides read TGTGCCAGCAGCAAAGTTGATAGCGGGGTCACCGGGGAGCTGTTTTTT. Amino acids: CASSKVDSGVTGELFF.

This chain joins TRBV29-1 and TRBJ2-7; TRBD2 matches at 11 bases. V was pared by 7 bases and J by 3 bases, with 5 bases of the junction left unmatched. Germline V gives CDR1 SQVTM, CDR2 ANQGSEA. This CDR3 comprises 13 residues. In DNA, the CDR3 is TGCAGCGCTCGTAGCGGGAGGGTCTACGAGCAGTACTTC. Translated, it gives CSARSGRVYEQYF.